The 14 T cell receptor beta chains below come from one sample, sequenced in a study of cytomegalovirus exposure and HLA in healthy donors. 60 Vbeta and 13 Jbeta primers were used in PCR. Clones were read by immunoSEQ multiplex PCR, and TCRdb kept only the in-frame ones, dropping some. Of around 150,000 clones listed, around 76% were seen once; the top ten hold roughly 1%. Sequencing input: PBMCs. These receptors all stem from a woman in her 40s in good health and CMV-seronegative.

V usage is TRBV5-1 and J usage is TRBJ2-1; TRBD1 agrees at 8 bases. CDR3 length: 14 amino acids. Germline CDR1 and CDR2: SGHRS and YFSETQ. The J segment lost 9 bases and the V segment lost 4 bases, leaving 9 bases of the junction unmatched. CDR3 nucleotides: TGCGCCAGCAGCCCGGCGGCAGGGGGCACTGAGCAGTTCTTC. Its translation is CASSPAAGGTEQFF.

This CDR3 is CASSLSGREQETQYF. The CDR3 DNA sequence: TGCGCCAGCAGCCTGAGCGGGAGAGAGCAAGAGACCCAGTACTTC. The V call is TRBV5-1, the J call TRBJ2-5; 8 bases are shared with TRBD2. The CDR3 runs 15 residues. Germline CDR1 reads SGHRS; CDR2 reads YFSETQ. V shed 4 bases and J 2 bases; nucleotides not matched to a gene: 7.

The CDR3 loop is CASIRLGRTYEQYF. The CDR3 DNA reads as TGCGCCAGCATCCGGCTGGGCAGGACTTACGAGCAGTACTTC. The chain links TRBV23-1 to TRBJ2-7; weak D call: TRBD2 (5 bases). TRBV23-1 is an open reading frame, and its role is uncertain. With 7 bases removed from V and 4 bases from J, the gap between germline ends came to 17 bases. The length of the CDR3 is 14 residues.

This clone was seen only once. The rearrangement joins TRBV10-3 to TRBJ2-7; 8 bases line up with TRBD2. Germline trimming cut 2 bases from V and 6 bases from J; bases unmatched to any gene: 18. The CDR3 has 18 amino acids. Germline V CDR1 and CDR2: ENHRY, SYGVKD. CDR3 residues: CAISEGRGGRIAGSEQYF. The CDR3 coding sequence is TGTGCCATCAGTGAGGGCCGCGGGGGGAGAATAGCGGGATCCGAGCAGTACTTC.

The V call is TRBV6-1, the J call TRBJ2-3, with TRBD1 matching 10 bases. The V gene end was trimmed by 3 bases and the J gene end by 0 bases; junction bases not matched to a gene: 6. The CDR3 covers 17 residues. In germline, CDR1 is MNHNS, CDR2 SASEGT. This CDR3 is CASSDGWTGGSTDTQYF. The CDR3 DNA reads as TGTGCCAGCAGTGACGGTTGGACAGGGGGTAGCACAGATACGCAGTATTTT.

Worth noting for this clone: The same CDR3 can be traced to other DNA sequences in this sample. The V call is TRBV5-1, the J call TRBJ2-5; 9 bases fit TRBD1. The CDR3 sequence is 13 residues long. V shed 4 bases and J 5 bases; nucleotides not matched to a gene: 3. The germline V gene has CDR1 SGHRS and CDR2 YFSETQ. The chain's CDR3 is CASSPGQGETQYF. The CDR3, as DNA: TGCGCCAGCAGCCCGGGACAGGGTGAGACCCAGTACTTC.

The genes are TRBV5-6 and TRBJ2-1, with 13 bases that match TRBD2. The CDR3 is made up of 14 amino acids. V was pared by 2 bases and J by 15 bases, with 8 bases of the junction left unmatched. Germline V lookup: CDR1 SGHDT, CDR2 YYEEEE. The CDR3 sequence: CASSFWTSGSLPFF. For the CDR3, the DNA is TGTGCCAGCAGCTTCTGGACTAGCGGGAGCCTCCCGTTCTTC.

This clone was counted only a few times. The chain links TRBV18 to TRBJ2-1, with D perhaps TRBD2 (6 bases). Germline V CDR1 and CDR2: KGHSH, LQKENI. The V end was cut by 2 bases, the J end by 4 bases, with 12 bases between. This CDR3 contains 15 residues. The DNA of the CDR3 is TGTGCCAGCTCACCAATGGACGGGGGATACAATGAGCAGTTCTTC. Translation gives CASSPMDGGYNEQFF.

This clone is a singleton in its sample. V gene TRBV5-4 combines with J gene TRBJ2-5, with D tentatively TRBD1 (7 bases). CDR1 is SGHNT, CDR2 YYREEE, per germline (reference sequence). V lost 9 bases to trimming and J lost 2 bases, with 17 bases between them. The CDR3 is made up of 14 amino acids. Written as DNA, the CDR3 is TGTGCCACCTTTCCAGGGGGACTTCAAGAGACCCAGTACTTC. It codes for CATFPGGLQETQYF. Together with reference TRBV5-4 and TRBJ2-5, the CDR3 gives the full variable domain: ETGVTQSPTHLIKTRGQQVTLRCSSQSGHNTVSWYQQALGQGPQFIFQYYREEENGRGNFPPRFSGLQFPNYSSELNVNALELDDSALYLCATFPGGLQETQYFGPGTRLLVL.

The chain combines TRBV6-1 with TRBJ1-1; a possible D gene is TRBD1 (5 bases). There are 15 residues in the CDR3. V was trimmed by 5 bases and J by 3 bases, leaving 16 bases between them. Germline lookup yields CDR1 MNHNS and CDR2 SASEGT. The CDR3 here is CASSPRTSRDTEAFF. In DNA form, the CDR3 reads TGTGCCAGCAGTCCCCGGACAAGTCGGGACACTGAAGCTTTCTTT.

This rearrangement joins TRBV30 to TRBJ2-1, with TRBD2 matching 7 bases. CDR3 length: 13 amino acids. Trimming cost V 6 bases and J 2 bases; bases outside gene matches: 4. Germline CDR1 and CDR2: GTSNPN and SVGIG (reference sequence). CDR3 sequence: CACASGAYNEQFF. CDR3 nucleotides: TGTGCCTGTGCTAGCGGAGCCTACAATGAGCAGTTCTTC.

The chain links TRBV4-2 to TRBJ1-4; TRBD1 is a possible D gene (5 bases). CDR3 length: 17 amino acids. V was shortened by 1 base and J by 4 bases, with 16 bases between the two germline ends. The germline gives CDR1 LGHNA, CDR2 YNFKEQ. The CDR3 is CASSQGGRERGNEKLFF. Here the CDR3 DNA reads TGTGCCAGCAGCCAAGGGGGGAGGGAAAGAGGTAATGAAAAACTGTTTTTT.

CDR3 sequence: CASSAQTSGALGEQFF. CDR3 nucleotides: TGTGCCAGCAGTGCTCAGACTAGCGGAGCTTTGGGTGAGCAGTTCTTC. The gene calls are TRBV6-1 and TRBJ2-1; TRBD2 agrees at 9 bases. Looked up from germline, CDR1 is MNHNS and CDR2 is SASEGT. The CDR3 covers 16 residues. V gave up 4 bases and J gave up 9 bases; unmatched junction bases: 13.

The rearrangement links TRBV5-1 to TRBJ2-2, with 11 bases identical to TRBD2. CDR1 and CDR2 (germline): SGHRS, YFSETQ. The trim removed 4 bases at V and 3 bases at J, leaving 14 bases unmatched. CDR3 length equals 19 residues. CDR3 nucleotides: TGCGCCAGCAGCCCGGAGGGTGAACTAGCGGGAGAGGACACCGGGGAGCTGTTTTTT. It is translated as CASSPEGELAGEDTGELFF.